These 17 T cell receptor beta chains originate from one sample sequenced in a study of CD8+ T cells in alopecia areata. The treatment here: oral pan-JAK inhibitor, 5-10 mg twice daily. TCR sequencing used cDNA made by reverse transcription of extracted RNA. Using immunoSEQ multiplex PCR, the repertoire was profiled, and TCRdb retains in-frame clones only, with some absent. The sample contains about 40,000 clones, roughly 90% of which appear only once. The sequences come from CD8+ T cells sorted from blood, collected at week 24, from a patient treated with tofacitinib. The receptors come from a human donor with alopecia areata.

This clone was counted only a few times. Here the CDR3 reads CASVFKAPYNEQFF. The CDR3, as DNA: TGTGCCAGCGTTTTCAAAGCCCCTTACAATGAGCAGTTCTTC. The V and J genes are TRBV7-9 and TRBJ2-1; D call uncertain. Trimming stripped 8 bases from V and 4 bases from J, with 15 bases between. CDR3 length: 14 amino acids. CDR1 is SEHNR and CDR2 is FQNEAQ in the germline V gene (reference sequence).

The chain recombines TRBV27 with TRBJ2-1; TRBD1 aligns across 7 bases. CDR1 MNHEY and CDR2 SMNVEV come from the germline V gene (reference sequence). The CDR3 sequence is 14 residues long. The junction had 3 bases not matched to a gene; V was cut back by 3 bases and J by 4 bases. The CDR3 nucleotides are TGTGCCAGCAGTTTCGAGGGGGCGTACAATGAGCAGTTCTTC. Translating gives CASSFEGAYNEQFF.

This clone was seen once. The CDR3 nucleotides are TGTGCCAGCAGTTTGTGGGACGGGCAGGAGCAGTACTTC. Encoded protein: CASSLWDGQEQYF. The chain carries TRBV25-1 and TRBJ2-7; D may be TRBD1 or TRBD2 (5 bases each). V was pared by 5 bases and J by 7 bases, with 15 bases between. This CDR3 contains 13 residues. Germline V gene sequence: CDR1 MGHDK, CDR2 SYGVNS.

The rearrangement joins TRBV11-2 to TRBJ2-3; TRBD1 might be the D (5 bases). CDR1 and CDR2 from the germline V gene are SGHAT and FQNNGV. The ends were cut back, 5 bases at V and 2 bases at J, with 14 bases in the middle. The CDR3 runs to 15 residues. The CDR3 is CASSLVLRDTDTQYF. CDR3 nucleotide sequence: TGTGCCAGCAGCCTGGTTCTCAGGGACACAGATACGCAGTATTTT.

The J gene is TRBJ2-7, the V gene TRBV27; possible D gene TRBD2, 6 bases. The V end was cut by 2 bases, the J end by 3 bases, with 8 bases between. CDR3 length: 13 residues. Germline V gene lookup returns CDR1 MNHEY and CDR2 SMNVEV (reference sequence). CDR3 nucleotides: TGTGCCAGCAGTTTAGGAGGGATCTACGAGCAGTACTTC. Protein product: CASSLGGIYEQYF.

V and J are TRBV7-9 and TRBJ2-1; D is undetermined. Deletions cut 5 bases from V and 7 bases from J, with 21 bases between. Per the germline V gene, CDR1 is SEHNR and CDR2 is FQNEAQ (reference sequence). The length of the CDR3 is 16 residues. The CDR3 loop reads CASSPLSSGVQNEQFF. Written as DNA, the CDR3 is TGTGCCAGCAGCCCCCTATCCTCTGGAGTTCAGAATGAGCAGTTCTTC.

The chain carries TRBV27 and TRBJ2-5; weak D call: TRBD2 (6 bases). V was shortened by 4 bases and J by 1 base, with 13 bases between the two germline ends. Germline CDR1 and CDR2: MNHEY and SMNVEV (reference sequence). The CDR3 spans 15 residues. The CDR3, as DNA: TGTGCCAGCAGTTCTCGCGGGGCATCCCAAGAGACCCAGTACTTC. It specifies CASSSRGASQETQYF.

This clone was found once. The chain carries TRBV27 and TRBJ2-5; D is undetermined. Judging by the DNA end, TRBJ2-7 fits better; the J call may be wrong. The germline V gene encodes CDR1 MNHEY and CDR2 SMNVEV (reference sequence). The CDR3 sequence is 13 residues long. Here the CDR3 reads CASSLSASYEQYF. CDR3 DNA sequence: TGTGCCAGCAGTTTATCGGCGTCCTACGAGCAGTACTTC.

The CDR3 nucleotides read TGTGCCAGCAGTGACCCTGAGGGGGGCCCTCAAAGGGAGACCCAGTACTTC. This codes for CASSDPEGGPQRETQYF. This chain links TRBV2 with TRBJ2-5; either TRBD1 or TRBD2 may supply D (6 bases each). CDR3 length: 17 residues. CDR1 SNHLY and CDR2 FYNNEI come from the germline V gene. Deletions cut 3 bases from V and 5 bases from J, with 22 bases between. Supplemented by reference TRBV2 and TRBJ2-5, the full variable domain reads EPEVTQTPSHQVTQMGQEVILRCVPISNHLYFYWYRQILGQKVEFLVSFYNNEISEKSEIFDDQFSVERPDGSNFTLKIRSTKLEDSAMYFCASSDPEGGPQRETQYFGPGTRLLVL.

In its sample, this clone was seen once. The CDR3 DNA follows: TGTGCCTGGAGTATCGGGCAGAGCAATCAGCCCCAGCATTTT. Its translation: CAWSIGQSNQPQHF. The rearrangement joins TRBV30 to TRBJ1-5; no firm D call. Trimming shortened V by 2 bases and J by 1 base, and 9 bases separated the two germline ends. Germline CDR1 is GTSNPN and CDR2 is SVGIG (reference sequence). The CDR3 covers 14 residues.

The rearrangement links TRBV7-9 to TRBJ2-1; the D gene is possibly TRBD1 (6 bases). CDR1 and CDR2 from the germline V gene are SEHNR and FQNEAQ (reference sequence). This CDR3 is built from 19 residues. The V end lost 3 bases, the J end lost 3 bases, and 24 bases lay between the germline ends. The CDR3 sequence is CASSFPSSSGQFGYNEQFF. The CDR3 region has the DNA TGTGCCAGCAGCTTTCCCAGTTCCTCTGGACAGTTTGGCTACAATGAGCAGTTCTTC.

This CDR3 is CASSIATGGQGKITGELFF. In DNA form, the CDR3 reads TGTGCCAGTAGTATTGCCACGGGAGGGCAGGGGAAGATCACCGGGGAGCTGTTTTTT. The genes are TRBV19 and TRBJ2-2; TRBD2 matches at 8 bases. The CDR3 runs to 19 residues. Unmatched junction bases numbered 16, after V lost 3 bases and J lost 4 bases. Germline V lookup: CDR1 LNHDA, CDR2 SQIVND (reference sequence).

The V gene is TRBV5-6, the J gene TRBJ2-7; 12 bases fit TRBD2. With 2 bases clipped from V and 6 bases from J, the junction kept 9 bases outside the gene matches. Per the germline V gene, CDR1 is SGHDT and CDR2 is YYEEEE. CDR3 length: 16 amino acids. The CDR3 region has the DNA TGTGCCAGCAGCTTCACTAGCGGGGGGCTTACAGGCGAGCAGTACTTC. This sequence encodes CASSFTSGGLTGEQYF.

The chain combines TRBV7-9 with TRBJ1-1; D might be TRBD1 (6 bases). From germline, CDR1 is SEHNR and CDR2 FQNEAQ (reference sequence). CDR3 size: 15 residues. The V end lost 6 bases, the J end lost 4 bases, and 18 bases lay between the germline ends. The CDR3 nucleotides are TGTGCCAGCAGTATTGAGGGGGGGCTCGGCACTGAAGCTTTCTTT. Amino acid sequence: CASSIEGGLGTEAFF.

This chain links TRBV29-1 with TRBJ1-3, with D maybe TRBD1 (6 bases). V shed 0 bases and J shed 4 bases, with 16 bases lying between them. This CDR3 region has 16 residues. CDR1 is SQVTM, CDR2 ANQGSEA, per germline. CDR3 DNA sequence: TGCAGCGTTGAAGACACCTCCACAGGGTCCGGAAACACCATATATTTT. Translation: CSVEDTSTGSGNTIYF. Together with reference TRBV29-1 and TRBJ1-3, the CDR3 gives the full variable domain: SAVISQKPSRDICQRGTSLTIQCQVDSQVTMMFWYRQQPGQSLTLIATANQGSEATYESGFVIDKFPISRPNLTFSTLTVSNMSPEDSSIYLCSVEDTSTGSGNTIYFGEGSWLTVV.

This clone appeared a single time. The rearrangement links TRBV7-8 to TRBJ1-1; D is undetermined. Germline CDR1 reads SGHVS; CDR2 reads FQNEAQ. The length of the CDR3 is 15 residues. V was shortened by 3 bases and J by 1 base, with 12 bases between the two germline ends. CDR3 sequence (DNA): TGTGCCAGCAGCTTCCTTCCAGACGGGAACACTGAAGCTTTCTTT. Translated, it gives CASSFLPDGNTEAFF.

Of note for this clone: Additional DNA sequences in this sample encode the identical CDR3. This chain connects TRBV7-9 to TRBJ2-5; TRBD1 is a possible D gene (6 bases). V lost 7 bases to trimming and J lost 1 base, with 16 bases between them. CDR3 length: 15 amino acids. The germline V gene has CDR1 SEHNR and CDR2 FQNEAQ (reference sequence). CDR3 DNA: TGTGCCAGCACCACCGGGACAACCGCCCAAGAGACCCAGTACTTC. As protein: CASTTGTTAQETQYF.